Below, one T cell receptor (beta chain) is given with its context. The CDR3 has 16 amino acids. CDR1 and CDR2 from the germline V gene are MNHEY and SVGAGI. Trimming removed 1 base from V and 5 bases from J, with 17 bases in between. TCRdb's table, derived via immunoSEQ multiplex PCR, lists solely in-frame clones and lacks some. The sample comprises 35,000 or so clones, roughly 91% of which are singletons, and about 0.58% rests with the top ten. This record comes from a study of T cell changes during pregnancy in multiple sclerosis. The rearrangement joins TRBV6-5 to TRBJ1-1; possibly TRBD1 for D (5 bases). The sample consisted of CD4+ T cells from peripheral blood mononuclear cells, taken in the first trimester of pregnancy. The TCR was taken from a female donor with multiple sclerosis, enrolled in a pregnancy study. CDR3 DNA: TGTGCCAGCAGTTACTTGCCCGGGACTCGGGGGACTGAAGCTTTCTTT. Residues: CASSYLPGTRGTEAFF.